Below, one TCR beta chain is given with its context. Its antigen remains unknown. This specimen comes from a study of blood T cells in healthy people across ages. Primers used in a second PCR of roughly 6 to 11 cycles were a sample-barcoded 5' primer and a J-beta primer mix. TCRdb processed the 5' RACE reads anew with MiXCR; each CDR3 protein has one entry. The sample comprises approximately 810,000 distinct CDR3 sequences, 35% to 40% of which are singletons, and 10% to 15% rests with the top ten. Germline CDR1 MNHEY, CDR2 SMNVEV (reference sequence). CDR3 size: 15 residues. Trimming left V 6 bases short and J 0 bases short, with 14 bases between. General observations from the study: Measured against age, TCR beta diversity per million T cells decreased in a roughly linear manner.

The receptor's source is a man between 18 and 35 years old in good health. The source material was blood. This chain connects TRBV27 to TRBJ1-1, with D possibly TRBD1 on 5 matching bases. CDR3 nucleotide sequence: TGTGCCAGCAGCCGCGGGGACCGGATGAACACTGAAGCTTTCTTT. Translated: CASSRGDRMNTEAFF.